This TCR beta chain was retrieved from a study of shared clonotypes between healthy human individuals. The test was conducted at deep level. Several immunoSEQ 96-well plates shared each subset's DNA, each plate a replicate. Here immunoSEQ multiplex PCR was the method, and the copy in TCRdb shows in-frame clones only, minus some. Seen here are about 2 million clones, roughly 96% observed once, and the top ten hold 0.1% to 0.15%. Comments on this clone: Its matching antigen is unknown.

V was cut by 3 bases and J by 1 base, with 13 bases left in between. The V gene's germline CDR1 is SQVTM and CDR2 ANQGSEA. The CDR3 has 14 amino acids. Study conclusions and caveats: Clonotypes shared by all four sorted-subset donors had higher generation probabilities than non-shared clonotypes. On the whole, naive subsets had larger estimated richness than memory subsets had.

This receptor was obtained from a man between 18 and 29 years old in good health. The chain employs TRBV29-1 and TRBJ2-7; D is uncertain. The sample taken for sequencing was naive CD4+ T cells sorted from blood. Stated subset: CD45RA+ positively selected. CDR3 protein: CSVERINDSYEQYF. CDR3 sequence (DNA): TGCAGCGTTGAGCGGATTAACGATTCCTACGAGCAGTACTTC.